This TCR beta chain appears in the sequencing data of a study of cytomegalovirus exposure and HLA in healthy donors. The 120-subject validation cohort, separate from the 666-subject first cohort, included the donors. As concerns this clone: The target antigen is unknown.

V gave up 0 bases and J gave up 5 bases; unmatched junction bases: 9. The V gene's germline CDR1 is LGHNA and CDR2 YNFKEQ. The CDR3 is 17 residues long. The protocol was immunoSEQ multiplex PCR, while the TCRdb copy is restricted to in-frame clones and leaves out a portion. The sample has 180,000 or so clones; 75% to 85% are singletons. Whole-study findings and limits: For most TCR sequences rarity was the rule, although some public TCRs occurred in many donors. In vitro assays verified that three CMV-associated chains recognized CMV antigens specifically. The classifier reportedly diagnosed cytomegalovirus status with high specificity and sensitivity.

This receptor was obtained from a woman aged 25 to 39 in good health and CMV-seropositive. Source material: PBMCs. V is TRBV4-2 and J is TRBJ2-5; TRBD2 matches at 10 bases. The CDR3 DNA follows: TGTGCCAGCAGCCAAGATGGGCTAGCGGGAGCTGGTGAGACCCAGTACTTC. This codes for CASSQDGLAGAGETQYF.